These T cell receptor beta chains were read from a single sample in a study of blood T cell repertoires in COVID-19. Profiling relied on immunoSEQ multiplex PCR, and the TCRdb table lists in-frame clones only, not all of them. Among fewer than 100,000 clones listed, around nine tenths were seen once. Material for sequencing was peripheral blood. Receptor source: a man between 65 and 85 years old with acute or convalescent COVID-19. Each CDR3 is given with its conserved first and last residue. The D gene is left open where the match is weak. Some rows have no size entry. The others give once, few or many, or a class for an expanded clone.

d_call clone_size j_call v_call cdr3_aa cdr3_nt
NA NA TRBJ1-6 TRBV3-1/TRBV3-2 CASSQDSGVSYNSPLHF TGTGCCAGCAGCCAAGATTCGGGGGTTTCCTATAATTCACCCCTCCACTTT
TRBD1 NA TRBJ1-3 TRBV4-2 CASSLDRVGNTIYF TGTGCCAGCAGCCTTGACAGGGTGGGAAACACCATATATTTT
NA NA TRBJ1-1 TRBV6-5 CASRGGLGLNTEAFF TGTGCCAGCAGGGGAGGTTTGGGGCTTAACACTGAAGCTTTCTTT
NA NA TRBJ2-7 TRBV19 CASSITGSSYEQYF TGTGCCAGTAGTATTACAGGGAGCTCCTACGAGCAGTACTTC
NA NA TRBJ2-6 TRBV10-3 CAISDSLGTSTSGANVLTF TGTGCCATCAGTGACTCACTTGGGACTTCCACCTCTGGGGCCAACGTCCTGACTTTC
NA NA TRBJ2-7 TRBV9 CASRGLSGEQYF TGTGCCAGCAGGGGACTCTCGGGGGAGCAGTACTTC
NA NA TRBJ1-5 TRBV19 CASSIEDGNSQHF TGTGCCAGTAGTATAGAAGACGGGAATTCCCAGCATTTT
NA NA TRBJ1-5 TRBV21-1 CASMGQTNHSNQPQHF TGTGCCAGCATGGGGCAAACCAATCATAGCAATCAGCCCCAGCATTTT
NA NA TRBJ1-2 TRBV4-1 CASSQERGRGHTF TGCGCCAGCAGCCAAGAACGCGGCAGGGGCCACACCTTC
NA NA TRBJ2-7 TRBV3-1/TRBV3-2 CASSQDSEQYF TGTGCCAGCAGCCAAGACTCCGAGCAGTACTTC
NA NA TRBJ1-6 TRBV5-1 CASSSGGSSYNSPLHF TGCGCCAGCAGCTCCGGGGGGAGCTCCTATAATTCACCCCTCCACTTT
NA NA TRBJ1-1 TRBV12-3/TRBV12-4 CASTLGLHTEAFF TGTGCCAGCACCTTGGGACTTCACACTGAAGCTTTCTTT
NA NA TRBJ1-1 TRBV28 CASSPRNTEAFF TGTGCCAGCAGTCCCAGGAACACTGAAGCTTTCTTT
NA NA TRBJ1-5 TRBV4-1 CASSLGELLFAEPQHF TGCGCCAGCAGCCTCGGAGAACTCTTATTCGCGGAGCCCCAGCATTTT
TRBD2 NA TRBJ2-3 TRBV10-1 CASSESAGGRSDTQYF TGCGCCAGCAGTGAGTCGGCGGGGGGGCGATCAGATACGCAGTATTTT
NA NA TRBJ1-5 TRBV9 CASSVLDSLNQPQHF TGTGCCAGCAGCGTACTGGACAGTCTTAATCAGCCCCAGCATTTT
TRBD1 NA TRBJ1-2 TRBV7-9 CASSPGGQGEGYTF TGTGCCAGCAGCCCCGGAGGACAGGGGGAGGGCTACACCTTC
TRBD1 NA TRBJ1-5 TRBV20-1 CSVTGKYLHF TGCAGTGTGACAGGGAAATATTTGCATTTT
NA NA TRBJ1-5 TRBV19 CASSIPGGLWTQPQHF TGTGCCAGTAGTATCCCGGGGGGTCTATGGACCCAGCCCCAGCATTTT
NA NA TRBJ2-7 TRBV15 CATSRERNSYEQYF TGTGCCACCAGCAGAGAGCGCAATTCCTACGAGCAGTACTTC
TRBD1 NA TRBJ1-1 TRBV3-1/TRBV3-2 CASSQGGQGNTEAFF TGTGCCAGCAGCCAAGGAGGACAGGGGAACACTGAAGCTTTCTTT
NA once TRBJ2-3 TRBV19 CASSYAVAGDTQYF TGTGCCAGTAGTTACGCCGTCGCGGGGGATACGCAGTATTTT
NA few TRBJ1-2 TRBV5-4 CASSTRSGYTF TGTGCCAGCAGCACGAGGTCTGGCTACACCTTC
NA once TRBJ2-7 TRBV10-3 CAISGSYEQYF TGTGCCATCAGTGGCAGCTACGAGCAGTACTTC
NA NA TRBJ2-7 TRBV7-9 CASSLGTTYEQYF TGTGCCAGCAGCTTAGGGACAACCTACGAGCAGTACTTC
TRBD1 once TRBJ2-5 TRBV7-3 CASSLAGTGGETQYF TGTGCCAGCAGCCTAGCAGGGACAGGGGGGGAGACCCAGTACTTC
NA NA TRBJ1-2 TRBV30 CAWSVLAGYGYTF TGTGCCTGGAGTGTACTCGCGGGCTATGGCTACACCTTC
NA once TRBJ1-2 TRBV27 CASSLSRATFLNYGYTF TGTGCCAGCAGTTTAAGCAGGGCTACGTTCCTTAACTATGGCTACACCTTC
TRBD2 NA TRBJ2-5 TRBV4-2 CASSHGGVAGGEETQYF TGTGCCAGCAGCCACGGTGGGGTAGCGGGGGGTGAGGAGACCCAGTACTTC
TRBD1 NA TRBJ2-3 TRBV11-2 CASSSGDRETDTQYF TGTGCCAGCAGCTCTGGGGACAGGGAAACAGATACGCAGTATTTT
TRBD1 NA TRBJ2-7 TRBV19 CASSPLRDRGRSPLYEQYF TGTGCCAGTAGTCCCTTAAGGGACAGGGGGCGATCCCCACTCTACGAGCAGTACTTC
NA NA TRBJ1-1 TRBV4-1 CASSQENRATEAFF TGCGCCAGCAGCCAAGAAAATCGAGCCACTGAAGCTTTCTTT
TRBD1 NA TRBJ1-5 TRBV19 CASSIAGTGGRQPQHF TGTGCCAGTAGTATAGCCGGGACAGGGGGTCGTCAGCCCCAGCATTTT
TRBD1 NA TRBJ2-5 TRBV5-1 CASSFRDRGSWETQYF TGCGCCAGCAGCTTCCGGGACAGGGGTAGTTGGGAGACCCAGTACTTC
NA NA TRBJ1-1 TRBV29-1 CSVAQEAPVATEAFF TGCAGCGTTGCGCAGGAGGCCCCGGTGGCCACTGAAGCTTTCTTT
TRBD1 once TRBJ1-5 TRBV19 CASGIDRGRGQPQHF TGTGCCAGCGGCATAGACAGGGGCCGCGGTCAGCCCCAGCATTTT
NA NA TRBJ1-4 TRBV4-1 CASSQEAGAGNEKLFF TGCGCCAGCAGCCAAGAGGCAGGGGCAGGCAATGAAAAACTGTTTTTT
NA NA TRBJ1-2 TRBV6-1 CASSESDRQTYGYTF TGTGCCAGCAGTGAATCAGACAGGCAGACTTATGGCTACACCTTC
NA NA TRBJ2-2 TRBV9 CASSKTPAQMNTGELFF TGTGCCAGCAGCAAAACCCCCGCACAGATGAACACCGGGGAGCTGTTTTTT
NA NA TRBJ1-6 TRBV7-8 CASSLERSPLHF TGTGCCAGCAGCTTAGAGCGATCACCCCTCCACTTT
TRBD1 few TRBJ1-6 TRBV5-4 CASSYLQGARNSPLHF TGTGCCAGCAGTTACCTCCAGGGGGCAAGGAATTCACCCCTCCACTTT
NA NA TRBJ2-6 TRBV27 CASTPGGPGANVLTF TGTGCCAGCACCCCCGGAGGTCCTGGGGCCAACGTCCTGACTTTC
NA NA TRBJ2-1 TRBV5-4 CASSWDTYNEQFF TGTGCCAGCAGCTGGGACACTTACAATGAGCAGTTCTTC
NA NA TRBJ1-2 TRBV28 CASSLNTPNYGYTF TGTGCCAGCAGTTTGAACACCCCTAACTATGGCTACACCTTC
TRBD2 NA TRBJ2-5 TRBV2 CASTLGLAGSTQETQYF TGTGCCAGCACGTTAGGACTAGCGGGTTCTACCCAAGAGACCCAGTACTTC
TRBD2 NA TRBJ2-5 TRBV28 CASSLTRGRGGSQETQYF TGTGCCAGCAGTTTAACCCGTGGACGGGGGGGCTCTCAAGAGACCCAGTACTTC
NA NA TRBJ2-7 TRBV12-5 CASGRPGRGRSYEQYF TGTGCTAGTGGTCGCCCTGGAAGAGGAAGGTCCTACGAGCAGTACTTC
NA NA TRBJ2-7 TRBV2 CASRETGLNEQYF TGTGCCAGCAGGGAAACAGGGTTGAACGAGCAGTACTTC
TRBD2 once TRBJ2-3 TRBV5-1 CASSLFQRGGTDTQYF TGCGCCAGCAGCTTGTTCCAGCGGGGGGGCACAGATACGCAGTATTTT
NA few TRBJ1-1 TRBV29-1 CSVGGIEGRTPEAFF TGCAGCGTGGGGGGGATCGAGGGCAGGACGCCTGAAGCTTTCTTT
TRBD1 NA TRBJ1-5 TRBV19 CASSNRGRGQPQHF TGTGCCAGTAGTAACAGGGGGCGAGGGCAGCCCCAGCATTTT
NA NA TRBJ2-3 TRBV5-1 CASSLDGTPNTDTQYF TGCGCCAGCAGCTTGGACGGGACACCCAACACAGATACGCAGTATTTT
NA once TRBJ1-5 TRBV5-5 CASSLSARGGQPQHF TGTGCCAGCAGCTTGTCGGCACGGGGGGGACAGCCCCAGCATTTT